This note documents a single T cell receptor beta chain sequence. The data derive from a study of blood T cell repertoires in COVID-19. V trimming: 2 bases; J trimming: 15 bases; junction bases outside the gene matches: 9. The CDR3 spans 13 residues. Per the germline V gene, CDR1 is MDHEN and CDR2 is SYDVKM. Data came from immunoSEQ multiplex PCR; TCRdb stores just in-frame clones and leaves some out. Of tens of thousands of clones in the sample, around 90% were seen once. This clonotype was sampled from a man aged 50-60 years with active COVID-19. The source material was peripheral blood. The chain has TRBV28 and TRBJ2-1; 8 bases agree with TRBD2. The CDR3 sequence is CASSLAGGWFRFF. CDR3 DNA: TGTGCCAGCAGTTTAGCGGGAGGCTGGTTTCGGTTCTTC. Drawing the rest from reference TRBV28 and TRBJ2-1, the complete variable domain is DVKVTQSSRYLVKRTGEKVFLECVQDMDHENMFWYRQDPGLGLRLIYFSYDVKMKEKGDIPEGYSVSREKKERFSLILESASTNQTSMYLCASSLAGGWFRFFGPGTRLTVL.